Listed below are T cell receptor beta chains from one sample, sequenced in a study of control samples from healthy donors and cancer patients. Some clones are missing from TCRdb's copy, which holds only in-frame ones; the method was immunoSEQ multiplex PCR. The sample holds 85,000 to 100,000 clones, around 82% seen once. The sequencing input was blood. Receptors originate from a man aged 55 to 69 in good health. Each CDR3 is given with its conserved first and last residue. D genes are given only for firm matches. Clone sizes are given selectively: once, few, many, or a class where the clone is expanded.

d_call j_call clone_size v_call cdr3_nt cdr3_aa
. TRBJ2-5 . TRBV19 TGTGCCAGTAGTATAGATAATTCGCGGGAGACCCAGTACTTC CASSIDNSRETQYF
. TRBJ1-1 . TRBV10-2 TGCGCCAGCAGTGAGTCAAGGGTCACTGAAGCTTTCTTT CASSESRVTEAFF
TRBD1 TRBJ2-5 . TRBV11-2 TGTGCCAGCAGCGTAGGGACAGGCCCCATCTCATACCAAGAGACCCAGTACTTC CASSVGTGPISYQETQYF
. TRBJ2-7 few TRBV5-4 TGTGCCAGCAGCCATCCCACCGGGACAAACTACGAGCAGTACTTC CASSHPTGTNYEQYF
. TRBJ2-1 . TRBV5-1 TGCGCCAGCAGCTTGGAGCACAATGAGCAGTTCTTC CASSLEHNEQFF
. TRBJ2-5 . TRBV4-1 TGCGCCAGCAGCCCTCCTAGGGCAGGTTCCAACCAAGAGACCCAGTACTTC CASSPPRAGSNQETQYF
. TRBJ1-5 . TRBV6-5 TGTGCCAGCACCCCCGGGACGGACAATCAGCCCCAGCATTTT CASTPGTDNQPQHF
. TRBJ1-1 once TRBV21-1 TGTGCCAGCAGCGAAAAATGGGATTTCCTCAACACTGAAGCTTTCTTT CASSEKWDFLNTEAFF
. TRBJ2-2 few TRBV4-2 TGTGCCAGCAGCCAAGGCACGGCGAACACCGGGGAGCTGTTTTTT CASSQGTANTGELFF
. TRBJ1-5 . TRBV19 TGTGCCAGTAGTATCCGGGGCAGGGAATCAGATCAGCCCCAGCATTTT CASSIRGRESDQPQHF
. TRBJ1-1 . TRBV6-5 TGTGCCAGCAGGGGATCCACAGGGAACACTGAAGCTTTCTTT CASRGSTGNTEAFF
TRBD2 TRBJ2-1 once TRBV5-4 TGTGCCAGCAGCTTGGCGGGAGGGGGCAATGAGCAGTTCTTC CASSLAGGGNEQFF
. TRBJ2-1 once TRBV3-1/TRBV3-2 TGTGCCAGCAGCCAAGGGTACGGACTCTCCTACAATGAGCAGTTCTTC CASSQGYGLSYNEQFF
. TRBJ1-5 . TRBV11-2 TGTGCCAGCAGCGCAGGCTCCGGGGGCGGGCAGCCCCAGCATTTT CASSAGSGGGQPQHF
. TRBJ2-3 . TRBV7-2 TGTGCCAGCAGCCCATCCAGAGGGGCGGAAGATACGCAGTATTTT CASSPSRGAEDTQYF
. TRBJ1-3 . TRBV18 TGTGCCAGTTCTAGTGGATCTGGAAACACCATATATTTT CASSSGSGNTIYF
. TRBJ2-3 . TRBV5-8 TGTGCCAGCAGCTTTGCGCTTAGGAGCACAGATACGCAGTATTTT CASSFALRSTDTQYF
. TRBJ2-2 . TRBV5-1 TGCGCCAGCAGCTTGGGGGAGGCCGGGGAGCTGTTTTTT CASSLGEAGELFF
. TRBJ1-1 few TRBV21-1 TGTGCCAGCAGCAGCGACGTCTCCACTGAAGCTTTCTTT CASSSDVSTEAFF
. TRBJ2-7 . TRBV28 TGTGCCAGCAGTCCTCGCTGGCGTTCCTACGAGCAGTACTTC CASSPRWRSYEQYF
TRBD1 TRBJ2-1 . TRBV28 TGTGCCAGCACCTCTGGGGACAGGACAAGTGAGCAGTTCTTC CASTSGDRTSEQFF
TRBD2 TRBJ2-7 . TRBV27 TGTGCCAGCAGTCCCCCGGGGGGAACATACGAGCAGTACTTC CASSPPGGTYEQYF
. TRBJ2-7 . TRBV15 TGTGCCACCAGCAGAGATCTGAGCGGCCCCTCCTACGAGCAGTACTTC CATSRDLSGPSYEQYF
TRBD2 TRBJ2-3 . TRBV5-4 TGTGCCAGCAGCTTCCGGGGGAGGGACCTCACAGATACGCAGTATTTT CASSFRGRDLTDTQYF
. TRBJ2-5 . TRBV7-6 TGTGCCAGCAAGGGCCAAGAGACCCAGTACTTC CASKGQETQYF
TRBD2 TRBJ2-2 . TRBV11-2 TGTGCCAGCAGCTTTCCCAGGGGGGGCGGGGGGGCGAACACCGGGGAGCTGTTTTTT CASSFPRGGGGANTGELFF
TRBD1 TRBJ1-3 . TRBV5-1 TGCGCCAGCAGCTTGTTGCCGGGACAGATGTTCTCTGGAAACACCATATATTTT CASSLLPGQMFSGNTIYF
TRBD2 TRBJ2-1 . TRBV6-4 TGTGCCAGCAGTGACTCGACTAGCGGGAGCAATGAGCAGTTCTTC CASSDSTSGSNEQFF
TRBD1 TRBJ2-5 . TRBV7-7 TGTGCCAGCACCCTCGGACAGGGGGTACAAGAGACCCAGTACTTC CASTLGQGVQETQYF
. TRBJ2-7 . TRBV7-2 TGTGCCAGCAGCCGTATTGGCGAGCAGTACTTC CASSRIGEQYF
TRBD2 TRBJ2-1 . TRBV3-1/TRBV3-2 TGTGCCAGCAGCCAAGATGTGGCGGGAGGTAGATACAATGAGCAGTTCTTC CASSQDVAGGRYNEQFF
TRBD1 TRBJ2-5 . TRBV7-8 TGTGCCAGCAGCTACCCCCCGGGACAGGGCGAGGAGACCCAGTACTTC CASSYPPGQGEETQYF
. TRBJ1-2 . TRBV5-1 TGCGCCAGCAGCTTAGACAGTTCTGCAGGAGGTGGCTACACCTTC CASSLDSSAGGGYTF
TRBD2 TRBJ2-2 . TRBV7-7 TGTGCCAGCAGCTTAGTAGGGGCGGGAGACGAACTGACCCCCAACACCGGGGAGCTGTTTTTT CASSLVGAGDELTPNTGELFF
. TRBJ2-7 . TRBV6-2/TRBV6-3 TGTGCCAGCAGTTACTCGGGGTCTTACGAGCAGTACTTC CASSYSGSYEQYF
. TRBJ2-1 . TRBV5-1 TGCGCCAGCAGCTCGGGGAACATAGGGAGTGAGCAGTTCTTC CASSSGNIGSEQFF
TRBD2 TRBJ2-7 few TRBV3-1/TRBV3-2 TGTGCCAGCAGCCAAGCCCCGGGACTAGCTGGCGAGCAGTACTTC CASSQAPGLAGEQYF